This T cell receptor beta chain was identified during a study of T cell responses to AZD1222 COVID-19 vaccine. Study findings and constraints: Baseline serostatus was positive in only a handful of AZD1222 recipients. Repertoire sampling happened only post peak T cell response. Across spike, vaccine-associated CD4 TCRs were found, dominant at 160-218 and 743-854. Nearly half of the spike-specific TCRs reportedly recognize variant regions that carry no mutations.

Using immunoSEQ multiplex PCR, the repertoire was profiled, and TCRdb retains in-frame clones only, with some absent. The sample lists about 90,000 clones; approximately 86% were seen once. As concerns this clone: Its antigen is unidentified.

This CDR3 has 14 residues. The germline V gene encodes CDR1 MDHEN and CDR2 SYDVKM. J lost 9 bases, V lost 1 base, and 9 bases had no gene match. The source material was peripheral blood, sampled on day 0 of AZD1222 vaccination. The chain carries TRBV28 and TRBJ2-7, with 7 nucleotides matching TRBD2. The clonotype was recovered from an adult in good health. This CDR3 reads CASSLSPSGTGQYF. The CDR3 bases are TGTGCCAGCAGTTTATCCCCTAGCGGAACGGGGCAGTACTTC.